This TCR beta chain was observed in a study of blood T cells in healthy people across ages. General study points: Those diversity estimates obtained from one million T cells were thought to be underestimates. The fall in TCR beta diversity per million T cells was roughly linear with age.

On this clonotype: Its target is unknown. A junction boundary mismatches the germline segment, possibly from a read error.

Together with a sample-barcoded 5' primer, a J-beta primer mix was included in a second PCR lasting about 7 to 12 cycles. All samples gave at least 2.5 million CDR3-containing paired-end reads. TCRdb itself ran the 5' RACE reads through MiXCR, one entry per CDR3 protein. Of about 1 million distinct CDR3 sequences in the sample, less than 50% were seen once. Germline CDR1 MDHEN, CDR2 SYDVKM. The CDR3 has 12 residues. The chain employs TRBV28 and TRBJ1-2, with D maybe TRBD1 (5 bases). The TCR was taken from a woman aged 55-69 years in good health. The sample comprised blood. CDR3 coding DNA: TGTGCCAGCAGATGGACATTCTATGGCTGCACCTTC. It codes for CASRWTFYGCTF.